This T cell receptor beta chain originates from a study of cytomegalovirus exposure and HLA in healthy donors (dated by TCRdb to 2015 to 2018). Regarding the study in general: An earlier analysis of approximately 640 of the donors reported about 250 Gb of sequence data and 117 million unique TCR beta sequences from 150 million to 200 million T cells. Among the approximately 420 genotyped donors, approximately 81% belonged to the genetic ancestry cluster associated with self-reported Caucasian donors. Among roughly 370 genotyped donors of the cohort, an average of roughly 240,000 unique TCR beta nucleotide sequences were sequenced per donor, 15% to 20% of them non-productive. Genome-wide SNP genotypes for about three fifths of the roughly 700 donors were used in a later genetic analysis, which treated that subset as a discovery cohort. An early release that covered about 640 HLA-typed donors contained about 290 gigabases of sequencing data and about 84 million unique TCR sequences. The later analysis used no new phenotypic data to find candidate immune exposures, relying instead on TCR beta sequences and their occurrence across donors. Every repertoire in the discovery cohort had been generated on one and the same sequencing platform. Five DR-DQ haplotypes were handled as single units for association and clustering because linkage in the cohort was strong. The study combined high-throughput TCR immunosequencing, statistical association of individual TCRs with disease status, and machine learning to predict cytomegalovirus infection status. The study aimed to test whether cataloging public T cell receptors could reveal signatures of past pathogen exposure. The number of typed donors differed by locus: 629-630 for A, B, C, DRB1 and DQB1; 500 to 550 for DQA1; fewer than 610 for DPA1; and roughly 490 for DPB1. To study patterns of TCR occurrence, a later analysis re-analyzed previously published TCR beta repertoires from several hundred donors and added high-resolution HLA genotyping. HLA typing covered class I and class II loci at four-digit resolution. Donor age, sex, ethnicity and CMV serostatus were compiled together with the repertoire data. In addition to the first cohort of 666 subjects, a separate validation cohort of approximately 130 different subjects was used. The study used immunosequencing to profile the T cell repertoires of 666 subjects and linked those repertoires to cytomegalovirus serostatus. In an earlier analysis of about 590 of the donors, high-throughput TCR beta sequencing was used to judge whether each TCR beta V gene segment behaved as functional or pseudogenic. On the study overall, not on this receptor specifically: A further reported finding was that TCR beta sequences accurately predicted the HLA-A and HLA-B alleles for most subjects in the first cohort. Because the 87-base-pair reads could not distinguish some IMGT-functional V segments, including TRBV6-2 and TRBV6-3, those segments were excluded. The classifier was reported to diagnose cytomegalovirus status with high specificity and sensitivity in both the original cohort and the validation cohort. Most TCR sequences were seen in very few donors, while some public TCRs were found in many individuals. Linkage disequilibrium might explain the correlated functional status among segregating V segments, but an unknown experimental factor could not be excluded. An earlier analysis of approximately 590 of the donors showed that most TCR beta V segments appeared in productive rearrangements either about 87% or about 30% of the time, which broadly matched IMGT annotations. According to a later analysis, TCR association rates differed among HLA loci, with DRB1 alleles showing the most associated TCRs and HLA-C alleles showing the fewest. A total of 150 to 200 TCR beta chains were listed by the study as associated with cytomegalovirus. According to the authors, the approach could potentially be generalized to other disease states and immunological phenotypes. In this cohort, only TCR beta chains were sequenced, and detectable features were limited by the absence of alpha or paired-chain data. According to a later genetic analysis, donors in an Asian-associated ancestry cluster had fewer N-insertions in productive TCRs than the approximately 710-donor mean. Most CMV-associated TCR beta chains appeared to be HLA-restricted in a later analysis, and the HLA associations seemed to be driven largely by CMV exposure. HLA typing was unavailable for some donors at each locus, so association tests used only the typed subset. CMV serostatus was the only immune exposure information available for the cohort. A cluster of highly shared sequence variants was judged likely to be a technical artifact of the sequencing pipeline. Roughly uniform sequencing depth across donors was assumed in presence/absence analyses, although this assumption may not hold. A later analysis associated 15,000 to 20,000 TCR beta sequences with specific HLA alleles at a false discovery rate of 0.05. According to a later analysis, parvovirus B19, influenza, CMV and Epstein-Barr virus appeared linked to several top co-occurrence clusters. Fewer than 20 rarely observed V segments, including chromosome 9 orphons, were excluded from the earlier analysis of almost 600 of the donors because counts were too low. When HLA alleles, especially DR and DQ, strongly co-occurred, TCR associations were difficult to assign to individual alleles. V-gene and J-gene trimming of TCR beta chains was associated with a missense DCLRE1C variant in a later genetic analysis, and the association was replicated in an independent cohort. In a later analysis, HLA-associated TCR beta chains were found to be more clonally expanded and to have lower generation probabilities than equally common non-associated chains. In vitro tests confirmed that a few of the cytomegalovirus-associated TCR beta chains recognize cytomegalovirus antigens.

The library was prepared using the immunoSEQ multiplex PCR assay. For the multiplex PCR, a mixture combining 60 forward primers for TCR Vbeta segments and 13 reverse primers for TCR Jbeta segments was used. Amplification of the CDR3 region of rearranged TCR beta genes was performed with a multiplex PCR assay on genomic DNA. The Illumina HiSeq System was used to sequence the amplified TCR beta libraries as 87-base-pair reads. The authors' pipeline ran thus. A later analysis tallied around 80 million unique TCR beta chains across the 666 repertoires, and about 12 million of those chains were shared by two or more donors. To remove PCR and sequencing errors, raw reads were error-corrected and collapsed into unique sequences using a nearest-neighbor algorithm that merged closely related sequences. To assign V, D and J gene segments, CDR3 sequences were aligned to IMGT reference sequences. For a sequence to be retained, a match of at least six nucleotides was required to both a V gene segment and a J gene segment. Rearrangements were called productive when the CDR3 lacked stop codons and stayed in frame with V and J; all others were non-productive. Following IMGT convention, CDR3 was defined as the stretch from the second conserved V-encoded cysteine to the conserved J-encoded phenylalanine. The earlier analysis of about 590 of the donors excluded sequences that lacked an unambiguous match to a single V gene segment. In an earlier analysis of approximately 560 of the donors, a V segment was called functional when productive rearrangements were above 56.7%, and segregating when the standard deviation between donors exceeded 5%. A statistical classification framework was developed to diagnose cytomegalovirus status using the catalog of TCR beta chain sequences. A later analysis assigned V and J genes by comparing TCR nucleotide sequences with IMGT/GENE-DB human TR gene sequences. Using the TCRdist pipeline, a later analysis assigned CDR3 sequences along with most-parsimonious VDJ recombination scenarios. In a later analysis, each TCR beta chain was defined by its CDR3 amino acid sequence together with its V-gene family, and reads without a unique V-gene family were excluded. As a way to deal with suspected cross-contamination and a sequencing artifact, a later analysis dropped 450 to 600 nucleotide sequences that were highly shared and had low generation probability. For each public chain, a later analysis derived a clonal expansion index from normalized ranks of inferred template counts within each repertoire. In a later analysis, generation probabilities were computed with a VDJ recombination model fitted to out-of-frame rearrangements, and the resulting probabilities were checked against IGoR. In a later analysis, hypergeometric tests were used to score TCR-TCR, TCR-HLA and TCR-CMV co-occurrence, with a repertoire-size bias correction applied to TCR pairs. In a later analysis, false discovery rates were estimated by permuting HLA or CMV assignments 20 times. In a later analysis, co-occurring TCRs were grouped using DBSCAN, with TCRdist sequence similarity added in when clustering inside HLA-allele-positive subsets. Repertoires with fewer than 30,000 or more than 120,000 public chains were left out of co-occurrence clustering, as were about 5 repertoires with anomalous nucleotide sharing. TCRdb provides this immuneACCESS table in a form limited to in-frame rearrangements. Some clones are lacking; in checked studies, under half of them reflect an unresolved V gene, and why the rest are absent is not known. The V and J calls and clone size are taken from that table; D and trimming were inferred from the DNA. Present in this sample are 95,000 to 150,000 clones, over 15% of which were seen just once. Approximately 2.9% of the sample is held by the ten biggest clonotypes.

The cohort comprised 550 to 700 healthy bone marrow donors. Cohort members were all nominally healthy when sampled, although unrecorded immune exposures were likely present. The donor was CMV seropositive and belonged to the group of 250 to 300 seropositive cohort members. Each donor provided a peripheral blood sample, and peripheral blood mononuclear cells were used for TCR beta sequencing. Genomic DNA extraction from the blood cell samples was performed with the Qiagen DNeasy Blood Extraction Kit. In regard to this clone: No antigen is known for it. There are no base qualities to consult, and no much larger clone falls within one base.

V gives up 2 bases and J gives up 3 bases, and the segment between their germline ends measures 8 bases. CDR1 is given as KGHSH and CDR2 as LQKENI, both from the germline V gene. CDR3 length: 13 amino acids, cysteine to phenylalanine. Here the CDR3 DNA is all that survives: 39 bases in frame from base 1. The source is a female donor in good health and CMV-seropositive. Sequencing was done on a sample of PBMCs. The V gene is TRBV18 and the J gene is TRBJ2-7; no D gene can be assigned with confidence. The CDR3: CASSPTRYYEQYF. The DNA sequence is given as TGTGCCAGCTCACCAACCAGATACTACGAGCAGTACTTC.